This T cell receptor beta chain came from a study of shared clonotypes between healthy human individuals. Overall study results and limits: A handful of donors had roughly 5.2% of their naive CD4 clonotypes in common.

Clones were sequenced by immunoSEQ multiplex PCR, and TCRdb holds only the in-frame ones, with some missing. Altogether about 1,800,000 clones are present, about 95% being singletons, with the ten largest covering more than 0.95%. CD45RO-negative CD8 cells positively selected for CCR7 made up the naive population, which excluded terminally differentiated effector memory CD45RA+ cells. Concerning this clone itself: Antigen: not known.

The CDR3 length is 15 residues. In germline, CDR1 is SGDLS, CDR2 YYNGEE. V gave up 4 bases and J gave up 8 bases; unmatched junction bases: 9. This chain connects TRBV9 to TRBJ2-1; 10 nucleotides align to TRBD2. The sample taken for sequencing was naive CD8+ T cells sorted from blood. This receptor was identified in a man between 18 and 35 years old in good health. The CDR3: CASSLSGRPGDEQFF. The CDR3 DNA reads as TGTGCCAGCAGCCTTAGCGGGAGGCCGGGGGATGAGCAGTTCTTC.